A single sample gave rise to the 8 T cell receptor beta chains below, sequenced in a study of blood T cells in healthy people across ages. Alongside a J-beta primer mix, a sample-barcoded 5' primer served in a second PCR lasting roughly 7 to 11 cycles. MiXCR, applied by TCRdb to the 5' RACE reads, yields one record per CDR3 protein. The sample includes approximately 1,100,000 distinct CDR3 sequences, more than 40% seen only once; the top ten take approximately 17%. The sample taken for sequencing was blood. These receptors originate from an older woman in good health.

In its sample, this clonotype was seen a few times. J is TRBJ2-1 and V is TRBV20-1; D tentatively fits TRBD1 or TRBD2 (5 bases each). Germline loops: CDR1 DFQATT, CDR2 SNEGSKA (reference sequence). Trimming cost V 0 bases and J 1 base, with 16 bases left between them. This CDR3 region has 17 residues. The CDR3 sequence is CSARDRQVGVSYNEQFF. In DNA form, the CDR3 reads TGCAGTGCTAGAGATCGGCAGGTGGGGGTTTCCTACAATGAGCAGTTCTTC.

This clonotype occurred a few times. The chain's CDR3 is CASSPGVGRHTEAFF. DNA of the CDR3: TGTGCCAGCTCCCCCGGGGTGGGTCGTCACACTGAAGCTTTCTTT. J is TRBJ1-1 and V is TRBV18; D gene uncertain. The V gene lost 6 bases and the J gene lost 3 bases, with 17 bases spanning the gap. Germline lookup yields CDR1 KGHSH and CDR2 LQKENI. The CDR3 consists of 15 residues.

The J gene is TRBJ2-7, the V gene TRBV6-2 or TRBV6-3, with no clear D. Trimming shortened V by 2 bases and J by 3 bases, and 5 bases separated the two germline ends. Germline V gene sequence: CDR1 MNHEY, CDR2 SVGEGT. The CDR3 contains 12 residues. The CDR3 nucleotides read TGTGCCAGCAGTTACCCATTCTACGAGCAGTACTTC. This sequence encodes CASSYPFYEQYF.

The CDR3 sequence is CASSLVVSADKNIQYF. The CDR3 DNA reads TGTGCCAGCAGCTTGGTAGTGTCTGCGGACAAAAACATTCAGTACTTC. The genes are TRBV5-6 and TRBJ2-4; D unresolved. The CDR3 length is 16 residues. The germline V gene has CDR1 SGHDT and CDR2 YYEEEE. Trimming removed 0 bases at V and 3 bases at J, with 13 bases between.

There are a few counts of this clonotype. The rearrangement links TRBV13 to TRBJ2-7, with 9 bases identical to TRBD1. Trimming removed 5 bases from V and 3 bases from J; junction bases left unmatched: 8. The length of the CDR3 is 15 residues. CDR1 is PRHDT, CDR2 FYEKMQ, per germline (reference sequence). Written as DNA, the CDR3 is TGTGCCAGCAGCCCCACAGGGGGCGTGAGCTACGAGCAGTACTTC. Its protein is CASSPTGGVSYEQYF.

V usage is TRBV20-1 and J usage is TRBJ1-6, with D possibly TRBD1 on 6 matching bases. Germline V lookup: CDR1 DFQATT, CDR2 SNEGSKA (reference sequence). This CDR3 region has 14 residues. V lost 6 bases to trimming and J lost 6 bases, with 15 bases between them. CDR3 sequence reads: CSAHLGGGNSPLHF. The CDR3 DNA reads TGCAGTGCCCATCTGGGAGGGGGTAATTCACCCCTCCACTTT.

V and J are TRBV10-3 and TRBJ2-1; D may correspond to TRBD1 or TRBD2 (5 bases each). Germline CDR1 ENHRY, CDR2 SYGVKD. Trimming stripped 5 bases from V and 8 bases from J, with 19 bases between. The CDR3 contains 15 residues. CDR3 protein: CAISPGDAGHDEQFF. The CDR3 bases are TGTGCCATCAGTCCCGGGGACGCCGGACACGATGAGCAGTTCTTC.

This chain uses TRBV29-1 with TRBJ2-2; the match to TRBD2 covers 8 bases. With V trimmed by 4 bases and J by 5 bases, 9 bases remained unmatched. The V gene's germline CDR1 is SQVTM and CDR2 ANQGSEA. There are 15 residues in the CDR3. The DNA for the CDR3 is TGCAGCGTTGGGGGGGGACTAGTAAGGACCGGGGAGCTGTTTTTT. The encoded protein is CSVGGGLVRTGELFF.